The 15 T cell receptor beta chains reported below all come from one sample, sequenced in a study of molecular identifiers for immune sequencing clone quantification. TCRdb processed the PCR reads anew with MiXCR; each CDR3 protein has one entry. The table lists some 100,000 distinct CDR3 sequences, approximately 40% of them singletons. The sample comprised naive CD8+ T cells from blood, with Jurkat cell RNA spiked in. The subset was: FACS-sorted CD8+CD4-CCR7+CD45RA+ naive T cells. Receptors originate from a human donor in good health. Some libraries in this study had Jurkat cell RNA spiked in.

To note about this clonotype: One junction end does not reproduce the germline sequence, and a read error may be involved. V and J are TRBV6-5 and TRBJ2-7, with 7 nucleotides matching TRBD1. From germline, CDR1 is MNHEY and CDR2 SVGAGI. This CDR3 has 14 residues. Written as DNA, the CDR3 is TGTGCCAACAGTTACTCAACAGGGGTCTACGAGCAGTACTTC. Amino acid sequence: CANSYSTGVYEQYF.

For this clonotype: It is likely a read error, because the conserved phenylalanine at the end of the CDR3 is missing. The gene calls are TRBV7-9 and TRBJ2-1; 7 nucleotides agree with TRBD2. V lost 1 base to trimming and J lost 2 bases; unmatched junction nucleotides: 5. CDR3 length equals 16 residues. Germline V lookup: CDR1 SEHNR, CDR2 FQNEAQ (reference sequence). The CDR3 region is CASSLGGRATYNEQFI. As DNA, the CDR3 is TGTGCCAGCAGCTTAGGTGGGAGGGCCACCTACAATGAGCAGTTCATC.

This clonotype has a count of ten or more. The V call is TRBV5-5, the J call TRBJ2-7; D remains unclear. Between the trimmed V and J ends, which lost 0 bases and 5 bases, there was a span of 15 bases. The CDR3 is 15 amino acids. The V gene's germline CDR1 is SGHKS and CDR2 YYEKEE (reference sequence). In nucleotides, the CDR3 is TGTGCCAGCAGCTTGGCCGGGCGGTTGAACGACGAGCAGTACTTC. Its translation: CASSLAGRLNDEQYF. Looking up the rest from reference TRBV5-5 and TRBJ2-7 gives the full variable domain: DAGVTQSPTHLIKTRGQQVTLRCSPISGHKSVSWYQQVLGQGPQFIFQYYEKEERGRGNFPDRFSARQFPNYSSELNVNALLLGDSALYLCASSLAGRLNDEQYFGPGTRLTVT.

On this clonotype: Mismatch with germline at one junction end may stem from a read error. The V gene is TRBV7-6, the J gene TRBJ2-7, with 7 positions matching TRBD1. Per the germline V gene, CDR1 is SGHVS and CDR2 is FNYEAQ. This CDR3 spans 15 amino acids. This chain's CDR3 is CASSLAGTALYVQYF. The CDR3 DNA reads TGTGCCAGCAGCTTAGCTGGGACAGCCCTCTACGTGCAGTACTTC. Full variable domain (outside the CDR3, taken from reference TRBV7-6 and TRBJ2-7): GAGVSQSPRYKVTKRGQDVALRCDPISGHVSLYWYRQALGQGPEFLTYFNYEAQQDKSGLPNDRFSAERPEGSISTLTIQRTEQRDSAMYRCASSLAGTALYVQYFGPGTRLTVT.

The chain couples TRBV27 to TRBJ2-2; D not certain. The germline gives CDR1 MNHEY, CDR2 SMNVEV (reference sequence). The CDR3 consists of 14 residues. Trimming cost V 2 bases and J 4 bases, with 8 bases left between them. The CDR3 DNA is TGTGCCAGCAGTTTAGCCGGGCTCACCGGGGAGCTGTTTTTT. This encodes CASSLAGLTGELFF.

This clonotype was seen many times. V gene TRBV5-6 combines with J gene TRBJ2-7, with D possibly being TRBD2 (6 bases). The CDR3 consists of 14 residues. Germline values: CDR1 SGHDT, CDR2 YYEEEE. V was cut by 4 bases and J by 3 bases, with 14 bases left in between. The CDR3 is CASSPGTDFYEQYF. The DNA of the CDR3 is TGTGCCAGCAGCCCTGGGACTGACTTCTACGAGCAGTACTTC.

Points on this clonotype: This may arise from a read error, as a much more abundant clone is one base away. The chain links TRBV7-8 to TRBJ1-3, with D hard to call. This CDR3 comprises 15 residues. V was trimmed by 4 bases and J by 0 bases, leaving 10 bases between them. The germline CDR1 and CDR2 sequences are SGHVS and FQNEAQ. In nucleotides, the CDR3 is TGTGCCAGCAGCTATGAACTGGACTCTGGAAACACCATATATTTT. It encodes CASSYELDSGNTIYF.

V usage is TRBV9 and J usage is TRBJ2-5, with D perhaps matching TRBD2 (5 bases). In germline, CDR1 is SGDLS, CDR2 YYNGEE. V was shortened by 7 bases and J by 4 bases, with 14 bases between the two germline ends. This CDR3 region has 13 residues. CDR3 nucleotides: TGTGCCAGCTGCCCGGACTGGGTAGAGACCCAGTACTTC. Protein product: CASCPDWVETQYF.

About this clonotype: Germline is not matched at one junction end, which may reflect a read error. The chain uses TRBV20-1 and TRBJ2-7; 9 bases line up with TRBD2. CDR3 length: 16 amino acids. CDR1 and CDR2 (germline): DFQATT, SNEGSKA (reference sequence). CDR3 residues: CSARPDQLAGSYEQNF. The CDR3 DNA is TGCAGTGCTAGACCTGATCAACTAGCGGGCAGCTACGAGCAGAACTTC.

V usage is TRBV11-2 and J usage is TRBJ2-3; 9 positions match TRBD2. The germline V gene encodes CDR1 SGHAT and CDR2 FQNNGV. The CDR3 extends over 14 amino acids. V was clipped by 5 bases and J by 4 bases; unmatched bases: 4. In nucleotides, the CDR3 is TGTGCCAGCAGCCATAGCGGGAGTGCAGATACGCAGTATTTT. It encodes CASSHSGSADTQYF.

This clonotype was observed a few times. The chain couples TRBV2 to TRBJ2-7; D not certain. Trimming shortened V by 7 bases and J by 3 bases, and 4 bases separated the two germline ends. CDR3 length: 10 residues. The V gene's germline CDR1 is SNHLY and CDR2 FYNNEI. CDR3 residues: CASISYEQYF. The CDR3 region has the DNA TGTGCCAGCATTAGCTACGAGCAGTACTTC.

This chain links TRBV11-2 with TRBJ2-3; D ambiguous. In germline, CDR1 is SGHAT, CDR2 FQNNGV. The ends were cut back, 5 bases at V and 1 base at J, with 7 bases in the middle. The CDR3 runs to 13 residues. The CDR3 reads CASSAPRTDTQYF. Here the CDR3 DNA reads TGTGCCAGCAGCGCCCCTCGCACAGATACGCAGTATTTT.

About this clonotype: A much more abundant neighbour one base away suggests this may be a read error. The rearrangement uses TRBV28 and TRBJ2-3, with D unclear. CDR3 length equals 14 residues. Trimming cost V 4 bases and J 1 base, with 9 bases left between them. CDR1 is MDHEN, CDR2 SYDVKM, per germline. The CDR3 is CASSSLAGTDTQYF. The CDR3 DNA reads TGTGCCAGCAGTTCTCTCGCGGGCACAGATACGCAGTATTTT.

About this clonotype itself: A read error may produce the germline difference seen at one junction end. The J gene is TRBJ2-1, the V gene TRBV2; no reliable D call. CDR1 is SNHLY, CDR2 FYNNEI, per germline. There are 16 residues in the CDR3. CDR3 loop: CAGSEAHESSYNEQFF. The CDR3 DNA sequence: TGTGCCGGCAGTGAAGCGCACGAGTCGTCCTACAATGAGCAGTTCTTC.

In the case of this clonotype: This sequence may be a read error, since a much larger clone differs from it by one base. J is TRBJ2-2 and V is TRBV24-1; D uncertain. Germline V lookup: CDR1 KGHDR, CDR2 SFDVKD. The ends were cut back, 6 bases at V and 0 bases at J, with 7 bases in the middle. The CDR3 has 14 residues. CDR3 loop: CATSITSNTGELFF. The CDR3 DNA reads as TGTGCCACCAGTATCACCTCGAACACCGGGGAGCTGTTTTTT.